This T cell receptor beta chain was captured in a study of somatic mutations in cytotoxic T cells in rheumatoid arthritis. For the study at large: After diagnosis, patient blood (around 29 ml EDTA) was drawn right away, before any treatment was given.

The data were produced by immunoSEQ multiplex PCR, yet TCRdb's version contains in-frame clones alone and is incomplete. There are roughly 30,000 clones in the sample; about 81% occur only once, and just under 8.5% lies in the top ten. The study pulled out CD4+ and CD8+ cells with positive magnetic bead selection and then checked their purity by flow cytometry. The clonotype originates from an adult with rheumatoid arthritis. Sequencing input: CD8+ T cells sorted from blood.

CDR3 protein: CASSQDPPGTGREKLFF. As DNA, the CDR3 is TGTGCCAGCAGCCAAGACCCTCCCGGGACAGGGCGAGAAAAACTGTTTTTT. This chain connects TRBV4-2 to TRBJ1-4; 9 nucleotides align to TRBD1. The CDR3 sequence is 17 residues long. Germline V gives CDR1 LGHNA, CDR2 YNFKEQ. J was trimmed by 8 bases and V by 0 bases; bases with no gene match: 10.